Listed below are T cell receptor beta chains from one sample, sequenced in a study of blood T cell repertoires in COVID-19. Sequenced by immunoSEQ multiplex PCR; TCRdb stores in-frame clones only, minus some. The data show about 130,000 clones, around nine tenths seen once. Sequences were obtained from peripheral blood. These receptors were taken from a man aged 45-65 years with COVID-19, enrolled during active disease. The conserved cysteine and the conserved F or W are not part of the CDR3 here.

j_gene: TRBJ1-1; v_gene: TRBV30; CDR3aa: AWSYQENTEAF
j_gene: TRBJ2-2; v_gene: TRBV5-1; CDR3aa: ASSLEMQGANTGELF
j_gene: TRBJ2-1; v_gene: TRBV5-1; CDR3aa: ASSTVGLAGPNEQF
j_gene: TRBJ1-2; v_gene: TRBV19; CDR3aa: ASSMRTGGAYGYT
j_gene: TRBJ2-7; v_gene: TRBV6-2/TRBV6-3; CDR3aa: ASSEIRLAGVSYEQY
j_gene: TRBJ2-3; v_gene: TRBV5-4; CDR3aa: ASRGASYGADTQY
j_gene: TRBJ1-5; v_gene: TRBV4-3; CDR3aa: ASSYSQGAGQPQH
j_gene: TRBJ1-4; v_gene: TRBV20-1; CDR3aa: SASRATNEKLF
j_gene: TRBJ2-5; v_gene: TRBV19; CDR3aa: ASSIGTGGLGKTQY
j_gene: TRBJ1-4; v_gene: TRBV2; CDR3aa: AGRYGTGRGEKLF
j_gene: TRBJ1-2; v_gene: TRBV5-4; CDR3aa: ASSLGGTVGGYT
j_gene: TRBJ1-5; v_gene: TRBV19; CDR3aa: ASSPLERQPQH
j_gene: TRBJ2-1; v_gene: TRBV28; CDR3aa: ASSWAGSYNEQF
j_gene: TRBJ2-3; v_gene: TRBV7-3; CDR3aa: ASSSLGAGGTDTQY
j_gene: TRBJ2-7; v_gene: TRBV4-1; CDR3aa: ASSPAPGSYEQY
j_gene: TRBJ2-7; v_gene: TRBV14; CDR3aa: ASSQDMGGIYEQY
j_gene: TRBJ2-2; v_gene: TRBV19; CDR3aa: ASSTRDFNTGELF
j_gene: TRBJ2-1; v_gene: TRBV19; CDR3aa: ASSPSGSMYNEQF
j_gene: TRBJ2-3; v_gene: TRBV5-1; CDR3aa: ASSPTRQRISTDTQY
j_gene: TRBJ2-1; v_gene: TRBV6-2/TRBV6-3; CDR3aa: ASSYSTVGLAGNEQF
j_gene: TRBJ2-5; v_gene: TRBV9; CDR3aa: ASSAGTSQETQY
j_gene: TRBJ1-1; v_gene: TRBV19; CDR3aa: ATRDRAFTEAF
j_gene: TRBJ1-3; v_gene: TRBV27; CDR3aa: ASSFSGGVGNTIY
j_gene: TRBJ1-6; v_gene: TRBV14; CDR3aa: ASSHPPAAPLH
j_gene: TRBJ2-7; v_gene: TRBV27; CDR3aa: ASMGRVTGVLGYEQY
j_gene: TRBJ1-6; v_gene: TRBV4-3; CDR3aa: ASSQDPRGNSPLH
j_gene: TRBJ1-5; v_gene: TRBV6-6; CDR3aa: ASSLGQGLVNQPQH
j_gene: TRBJ2-2; v_gene: TRBV29-1; CDR3aa: SVAGTVNTGELF
j_gene: TRBJ2-1; v_gene: TRBV5-1; CDR3aa: ASSSPSGAPLNEQF
j_gene: TRBJ1-2; v_gene: TRBV9; CDR3aa: ASSVAVFPGQGNYGYT
j_gene: TRBJ1-4; v_gene: TRBV5-1; CDR3aa: ASSLEGRGNEKLF
j_gene: TRBJ2-1; v_gene: TRBV4-1; CDR3aa: ASSQRDSSYNEQF
j_gene: TRBJ2-5; v_gene: TRBV18; CDR3aa: ASSPLEGQTQY
j_gene: TRBJ2-5; v_gene: TRBV19; CDR3aa: ASSIEAMGGETQY
j_gene: TRBJ2-3; v_gene: TRBV7-8; CDR3aa: ASSLNQRGTDTQY
j_gene: TRBJ1-3; v_gene: TRBV10-3; CDR3aa: AIRDSGSGNTIY
j_gene: TRBJ2-4; v_gene: TRBV29-1; CDR3aa: SAATGNIQY
j_gene: TRBJ2-2; v_gene: TRBV27; CDR3aa: ASSLNTGELF
j_gene: TRBJ2-1; v_gene: TRBV28; CDR3aa: ASSRTGYNEQF
j_gene: TRBJ1-1; v_gene: TRBV11-2; CDR3aa: ASSLGGGNTEAF
j_gene: TRBJ2-2; v_gene: TRBV6-5; CDR3aa: ASSYGPGGGGELF
j_gene: TRBJ1-4; v_gene: TRBV19; CDR3aa: ASTGQGAANEKLF
j_gene: TRBJ2-1; v_gene: TRBV3-1/TRBV3-2; CDR3aa: ASKGGLANEQF
j_gene: TRBJ2-5; v_gene: TRBV5-4; CDR3aa: ASSLKGSETQY
j_gene: TRBJ2-1; v_gene: TRBV14; CDR3aa: ASSPVAGLGNEQF
j_gene: TRBJ2-7; v_gene: TRBV6-2/TRBV6-3; CDR3aa: ASSYEGQGAYEQY
j_gene: TRBJ2-1; v_gene: TRBV7-2; CDR3aa: ASSLGGGDEQF
j_gene: TRBJ1-2; v_gene: TRBV5-1; CDR3aa: ASSLAGTGSGYT
j_gene: TRBJ2-6; v_gene: TRBV5-4; CDR3aa: ASSVGGSSGANVLT
j_gene: TRBJ2-1; v_gene: TRBV29-1; CDR3aa: SVERSSYNEQF